The following is a TCR beta chain sequence with its context. The clone's antigen remains unknown. No clone much larger than this one lies a single base away; base qualities are absent. CDR1 and CDR2, per the germline V gene, are KGHDR and SFDVKD. V is cut by 1 base and J by 2 bases, and the space between the germline ends is 13 bases. Spanning cysteine to phenylalanine, the CDR3 consists of 17 amino acids. The read is trimmed to its CDR3 DNA, 51 bases read in frame from base 1. This entry is derived from a study of blood T cell repertoires in COVID-19 (dated by TCRdb to the early 2020s). Concerning the study at large: Samples from collaborators originated in the United States, Italy and Spain and spanned both the acute and convalescent phases of COVID-19. The prospective study material was composed of cDNA or gDNA derived from T cells, B-cell-depleted T cells, or PBMCs. Deeply sampled blood TCRbeta repertoires from subjects exposed to, actively infected with, or recovered from COVID-19 were included in the dataset. The repertoires were released in a freely available public database meant as a resource for research on the immune response to SARS-CoV-2. Samples were obtained from the ongoing ImmuneRACE study (first 160 participants) and from 1,254 subjects provided by 6 global collaborators. Sample metadata almost always included a de-identified subject ID, COVID-19 status, age in years and sex. Where available, HLA class I and class II types were taken from metadata supplied by the sample provider and were not determined by assay-based typing. What the research found in general, with its limitations: The quantity of clinical and demographic metadata differed by source and by participant and was supplied without curation.

The immunoSEQ Assay, a bias-controlled multiplex PCR, was used to amplify TCRbeta CDR3 regions from genomic DNA. The authors processed their data as follows. The number of nucleated cells in each sample was estimated by amplification of reference gene primers within the assay. To quantify the absolute abundance of each unique TCRbeta CDR3 rearrangement, sequence reads were collapsed and filtered. Productive Simpson clonality was computed per sample as the square root of Simpson's diversity index over productive rearrangements. TCRdb limited this immuneACCESS table to in-frame rearrangements with V and J called. A share of clones is missing; checked studies link under half to unresolved V genes, and the rest is unexplained. V and J calls and clone size are given by that table; D and trimming were obtained from the DNA. The sample table holds about 270,000 clones, of which 85% to 90% were seen once. Of the sample, approximately 4% falls within the top ten clones.

Participants in the prospective study were aged about 18 to 95 years, lived in 20 to 30 United States geographic areas, and enrolled through a virtual design. To assign participants to cohorts, the prospective study relied on clinical history that participants themselves reported in a screening survey and a study questionnaire. In the prospective study, whole blood, serum and a nasopharyngeal or oropharyngeal swab were collected from each participant by mobile phlebotomists. Additional blood draws and questionnaires over an approximately two-month period could optionally be provided by prospective study participants. Before DNA extraction, blood samples from the prospective study were shipped at room temperature or frozen.

The sequence came from a woman between 25 and 40 years old with acute COVID-19. The source material was PBMCs or T cells enriched from blood (not recorded which). The sequence links TRBV24-1 to TRBJ2-2; confidence is insufficient to name the D gene. The CDR3 region reads CATSDFSLNSNTGELFF. The nucleotide sequence reads TGTGCCACCAGTGATTTTTCCCTAAATAGCAACACCGGGGAGCTGTTTTTT.